This TCR beta chain was captured by sequencing in a study of blood T cell repertoires in COVID-19. Study as a whole: Specimens from acute and convalescent COVID-19 originated in the United States, Italy and Spain.

Losses at the gene ends were 4 bases for V and 1 base for J; bases not matched to a gene: 15. Germline V gene data show CDR1 as LGHNA and CDR2 as YNFKEQ. There are 18 residues in the CDR3. Generated by immunoSEQ multiplex PCR, the TCRdb table keeps only in-frame clones and is missing some. The sample has hundreds of thousands of clones, roughly 80% seen once. The chain recombines TRBV4-2 with TRBJ1-1, with 7 bases lining up with TRBD1. This receptor was identified in a woman aged 50 to 60 with acute or convalescent COVID-19. Sequenced: peripheral blood. The CDR3 here is CASSLEAGTVGANTEAFF. In DNA, the CDR3 is TGTGCCAGCAGCCTCGAAGCCGGGACAGTCGGAGCGAACACTGAAGCTTTCTTT.